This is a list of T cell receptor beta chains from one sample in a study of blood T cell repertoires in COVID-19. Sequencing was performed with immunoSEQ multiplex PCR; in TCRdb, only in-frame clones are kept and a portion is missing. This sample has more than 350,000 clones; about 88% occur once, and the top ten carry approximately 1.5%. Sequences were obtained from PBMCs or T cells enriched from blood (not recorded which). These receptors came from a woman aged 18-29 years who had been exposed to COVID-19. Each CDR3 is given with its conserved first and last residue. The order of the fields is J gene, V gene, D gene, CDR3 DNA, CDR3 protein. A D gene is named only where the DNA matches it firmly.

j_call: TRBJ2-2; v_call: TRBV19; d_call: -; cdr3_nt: TGTGCCAGTAGTAAAATAGAGACTAACACCGGGGAGCTGTTTTTT; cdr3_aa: CASSKIETNTGELFF
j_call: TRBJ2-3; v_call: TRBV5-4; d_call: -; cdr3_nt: TGTGCCAGCAGCCCCGGGACAATCAGGAGTACAGATACGCAGTATTTT; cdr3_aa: CASSPGTIRSTDTQYF
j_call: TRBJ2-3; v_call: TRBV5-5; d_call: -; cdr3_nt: TGTGCCAGCAGCCCGGGGGAAGTCTTGACAGATACGCAGTATTTT; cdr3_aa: CASSPGEVLTDTQYF
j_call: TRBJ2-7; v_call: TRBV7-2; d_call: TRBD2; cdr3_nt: TGTGCCAGCAGCCACCGGGCGGGGGAGCGCGAGCAGTACTTC; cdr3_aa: CASSHRAGEREQYF
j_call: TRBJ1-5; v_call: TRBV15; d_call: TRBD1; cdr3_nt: TGTGCCACCAGCGCGACAGGGCGGGATCAGCCCCAGCATTTT; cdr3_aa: CATSATGRDQPQHF
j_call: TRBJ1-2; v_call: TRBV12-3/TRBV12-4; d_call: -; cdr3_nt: TGTGCCAGCTCCCTCGCGGATCGGTATGGCTACACCTTC; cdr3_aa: CASSLADRYGYTF
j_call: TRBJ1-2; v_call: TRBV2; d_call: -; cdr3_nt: TGTGCCAGCACTCCCACTGACTATGGCTACACCTTC; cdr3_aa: CASTPTDYGYTF
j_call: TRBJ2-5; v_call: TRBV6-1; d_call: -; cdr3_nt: TGTGCCAGCAGTGAATTGAAGTACAACCAAGAGACCCAGTACTTC; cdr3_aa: CASSELKYNQETQYF
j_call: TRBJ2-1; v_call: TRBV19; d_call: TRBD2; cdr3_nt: TGTGCCAGTAGTAAAGTAGCGGGAGACAATGAGCAGTTCTTC; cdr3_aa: CASSKVAGDNEQFF
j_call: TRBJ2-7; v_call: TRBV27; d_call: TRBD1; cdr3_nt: TGTGCCAGCAGTCCCCAGGGGGTCTCCTACGAGCAGTACTTC; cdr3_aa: CASSPQGVSYEQYF